The rows below give T cell receptor beta chains drawn from one sample of a study of HIV-infected children after antiretroviral therapy interruption. TCRdb called the 3' RACE reads again in MiXCR, with one record for every CDR3 protein. The table lists about 40,000 distinct CDR3 sequences, under 8% of them singletons. Sample: CD45RA+ CD4+ T cells from PBMCs, pooled from several time points, taken from a donor given antiretroviral therapy, either interrupted or continuous. The receptors come from a pool of human donors with HIV. Each CDR3 is given without its conserved first and last residue.

14,TRBV12-3/TRBV12-4,ASSSGLGANYAEQF
14,TRBV29-1,SVGSRLAGVRDTQY
14,TRBV29-1,SVGRLGQGMNTEAF
15,TRBV24-1,APTPWDRLTSNQPQH
15,TRBV5-1,ASSLGLAGVYQETQY
13,TRBV2,ASRPTLYSYNEQF
13,TRBV20-1,SAGMRGSSYNEQF
11,TRBV25-1,ASSPRGPDTQY
12,TRBV13,ASSPGTIQNTLY
14,TRBV5-1,ASSLAGTESNQPQH
15,TRBV4-1,ASRRGAGTGAFGELF
10,TRBV28,ASRPGAYEQY
14,TRBV5-1,ASSLARQTLNSPLH
12,TRBV5-6,ASSLANINYGYT
11,TRBV3-1,ASSQGTSYEQY
12,TRBV9,ASTAGAYNTEAF